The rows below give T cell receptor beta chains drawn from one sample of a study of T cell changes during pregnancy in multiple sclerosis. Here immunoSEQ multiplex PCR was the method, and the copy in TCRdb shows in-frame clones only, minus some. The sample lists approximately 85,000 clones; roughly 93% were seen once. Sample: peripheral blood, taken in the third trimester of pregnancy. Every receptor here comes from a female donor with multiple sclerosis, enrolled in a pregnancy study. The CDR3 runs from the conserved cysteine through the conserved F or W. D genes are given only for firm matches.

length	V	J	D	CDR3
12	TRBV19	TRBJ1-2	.	CASSIDPRGYTF
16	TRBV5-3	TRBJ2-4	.	CARSPRLGQAGDIQYF
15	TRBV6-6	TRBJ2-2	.	CASSSGRGLTGELFF
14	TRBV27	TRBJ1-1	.	CASSPGGSNTEAFF
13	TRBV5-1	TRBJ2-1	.	CASSLGRGDEQFF
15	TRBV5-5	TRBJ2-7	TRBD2	CASSGGLANLLEQYF
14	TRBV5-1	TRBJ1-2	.	CASSLEPGAGGYTF
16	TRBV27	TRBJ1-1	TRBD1	CASSPQDRGFGTEAFF
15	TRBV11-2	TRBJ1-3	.	CASSGPGLYGNTIYF
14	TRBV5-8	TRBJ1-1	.	CASTGQLGNTEAFF
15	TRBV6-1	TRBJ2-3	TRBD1	CASNRGQGKADTQYF
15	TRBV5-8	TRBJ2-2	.	CASSTGTRNTGELFF
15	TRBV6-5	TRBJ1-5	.	CASSRSGGGNQPQHF
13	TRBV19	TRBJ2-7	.	CASSVWGPNEQYF
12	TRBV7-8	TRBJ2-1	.	CASSLLAYEQFF
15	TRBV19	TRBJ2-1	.	CASSVVVQGINEQFF
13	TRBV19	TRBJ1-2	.	CASSQTGGYGYTF
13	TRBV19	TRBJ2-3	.	CASSLTGTDTQYF
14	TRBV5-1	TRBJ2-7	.	CASSPSPGDYEQYF
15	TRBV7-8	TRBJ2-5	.	CASSLARAAHETQYF
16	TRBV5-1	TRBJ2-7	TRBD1	CASSLDGTGGIDEQYF
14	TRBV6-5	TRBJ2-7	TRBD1	CASSRGRGFYEQYF
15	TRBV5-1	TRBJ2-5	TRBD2	CASSIPGGFQETQYF
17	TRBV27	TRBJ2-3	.	CASSLGDFLTPHATQYF
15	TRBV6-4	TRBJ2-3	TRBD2	CASSGTSGGTDTQYF
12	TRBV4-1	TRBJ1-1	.	CASSQGGQKAFF
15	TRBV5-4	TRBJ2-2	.	CASSLRQENTGELFF
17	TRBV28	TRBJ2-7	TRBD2	CASSPSKWGSGVYEQYF
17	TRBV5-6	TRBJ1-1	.	CASSLGRLWEVNTEAFF
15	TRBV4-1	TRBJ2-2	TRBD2	CASSIERGETGELFF
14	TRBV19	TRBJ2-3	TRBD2	CASSMRGATDTQYF
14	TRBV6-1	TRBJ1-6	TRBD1	CASTSGTGSYYLHF
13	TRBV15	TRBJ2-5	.	CATSRGGPETQYF
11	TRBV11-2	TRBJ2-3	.	CASQGGDTQYF
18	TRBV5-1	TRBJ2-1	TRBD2	CASSPGLAGGRSYNEQFF
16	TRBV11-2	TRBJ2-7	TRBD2	CASSTGHLRREGEQYF
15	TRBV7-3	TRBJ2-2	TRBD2	CASSLFGGDTGELFF
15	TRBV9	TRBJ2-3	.	CASSASTGSTDTQYF
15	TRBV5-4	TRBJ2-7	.	CASSLPGGASYEQYF